This is a list of T cell receptor beta chains from one sample in a study of beta chain features in type 1 diabetes. Assay: immunoSEQ multiplex PCR; the TCRdb copy retains only in-frame clones and omits some. The table shows 250,000 to 400,000 clones, with around 15% occurring only once. Sequences were obtained from central memory CD4+ T cells from blood. Receptors originate from a man under 40 in good health. Both conserved end residues are part of each CDR3. Each record gives: D gene, J gene, clone size, V gene, CDR3 DNA, CDR3 protein. A D gene is named only where the DNA matches it firmly. Clone size, where shown, is once, few, many, or a class for clones that have expanded.

D gene: -
J gene: TRBJ1-1
clone size: few
V gene: TRBV7-8
CDR3 DNA: TGTGCCAGCAGCTTAGATGGGGGAGCTTTCTTT
CDR3 protein: CASSLDGGAFF

D gene: -
J gene: TRBJ1-2
clone size: -
V gene: TRBV14
CDR3 DNA: TGTGCCAGCAGCCAACACACGGGGGCTGGGTTTAATGGCTACACCTTC
CDR3 protein: CASSQHTGAGFNGYTF

D gene: TRBD2
J gene: TRBJ2-5
clone size: few
V gene: TRBV7-2
CDR3 DNA: TGTGCCAGCAGCGGGGTAGCGGGAGTGATAGAGACCCAGTACTTC
CDR3 protein: CASSGVAGVIETQYF

D gene: TRBD2
J gene: TRBJ2-1
clone size: -
V gene: TRBV5-1
CDR3 DNA: TGCGCCAGCTCGGGACTAGAGGGCAATGAGCAGTTCTTC
CDR3 protein: CASSGLEGNEQFF

D gene: -
J gene: TRBJ2-7
clone size: few
V gene: TRBV7-2
CDR3 DNA: TGTGCCAGCAGCTTTCCGGGGGCCTACGAGCAGTACTTC
CDR3 protein: CASSFPGAYEQYF

D gene: -
J gene: TRBJ2-3
clone size: -
V gene: TRBV4-3
CDR3 DNA: TGCGCCAGCAGCCGAAAGCCGGGCGGGACGGGAGATACGCAGTATTTT
CDR3 protein: CASSRKPGGTGDTQYF

D gene: -
J gene: TRBJ2-3
clone size: -
V gene: TRBV9
CDR3 DNA: TGTGCCAGCAGCGTAGCTCGAACTACAGATACGCAGTATTTT
CDR3 protein: CASSVARTTDTQYF

D gene: TRBD2
J gene: TRBJ2-6
clone size: -
V gene: TRBV7-7
CDR3 DNA: TGTGCCAGCAGCTTAATTGGTGGCGGGAGGAGTGCTGGGGCCAACGTCCTGACTTTC
CDR3 protein: CASSLIGGGRSAGANVLTF

D gene: -
J gene: TRBJ2-1
clone size: few
V gene: TRBV19
CDR3 DNA: TGTGCCAGTACCGGGCAGGGTAAGAATGAGCAGTTCTTC
CDR3 protein: CASTGQGKNEQFF

D gene: -
J gene: TRBJ1-2
clone size: few
V gene: TRBV7-2
CDR3 DNA: TGTGCCAGCAGCCCTCTGGGGGCCGCCGACTATGGCTACACCTTC
CDR3 protein: CASSPLGAADYGYTF

D gene: -
J gene: TRBJ1-1
clone size: -
V gene: TRBV2
CDR3 DNA: TGTGCCAGCAGCGTTGAGACTGAAGCTTTCTTT
CDR3 protein: CASSVETEAFF

D gene: -
J gene: TRBJ1-4
clone size: few
V gene: TRBV5-1
CDR3 DNA: TGCGCCAGCAGCTTGGGGGACCCAAGTGGAGAAAAACTGTTTTTT
CDR3 protein: CASSLGDPSGEKLFF

D gene: -
J gene: TRBJ1-2
clone size: -
V gene: TRBV9
CDR3 DNA: TGTGCCAGCAGCGCACCGGGTGGCTACACCTTC
CDR3 protein: CASSAPGGYTF

D gene: -
J gene: TRBJ2-5
clone size: -
V gene: TRBV4-3
CDR3 DNA: TGCGCCAGCAGCCAAGACGGGATTTGGGGGACCCAGTACTTC
CDR3 protein: CASSQDGIWGTQYF

D gene: -
J gene: TRBJ2-1
clone size: few
V gene: TRBV11-2
CDR3 DNA: TGTGCCAGCAGCTTAGACCGGTACAATGAGCAGTTCTTC
CDR3 protein: CASSLDRYNEQFF

D gene: TRBD2
J gene: TRBJ2-1
clone size: few
V gene: TRBV5-1
CDR3 DNA: TGCGCCAGCAGCTTGGGTAGCGGGGGGCCCTACAATGAGCAGTTCTTC
CDR3 protein: CASSLGSGGPYNEQFF

D gene: -
J gene: TRBJ1-1
clone size: -
V gene: TRBV13
CDR3 DNA: TGTGCCAGCAGCTTAGGGGGATTTACTGAAGCTTTCTTT
CDR3 protein: CASSLGGFTEAFF

D gene: -
J gene: TRBJ1-2
clone size: many
V gene: TRBV29-1
CDR3 DNA: TGCAGCGTTGGTGGTCAGGTTAATGGCTACACCTTC
CDR3 protein: CSVGGQVNGYTF

D gene: -
J gene: TRBJ2-5
clone size: -
V gene: TRBV5-5
CDR3 DNA: TGTGCCAGCAGCTTGAGTCTCCGGGGAGAGACCCAGTACTTC
CDR3 protein: CASSLSLRGETQYF

D gene: -
J gene: TRBJ2-3
clone size: few
V gene: TRBV29-1
CDR3 DNA: TGCAGCGTTGAGAGGGAAAAGAGCACAGATACGCAGTATTTT
CDR3 protein: CSVEREKSTDTQYF

D gene: TRBD1
J gene: TRBJ2-5
clone size: -
V gene: TRBV2
CDR3 DNA: TGTGCCAGCAATCAGGACAGGCTAGGTGGGCAGTACTTC
CDR3 protein: CASNQDRLGGQYF

D gene: -
J gene: TRBJ2-7
clone size: many
V gene: TRBV7-2
CDR3 DNA: TGTGCCAGCAGCCACCTAGATGTATCCTACGAGCAGTACTTC
CDR3 protein: CASSHLDVSYEQYF

D gene: -
J gene: TRBJ2-2
clone size: -
V gene: TRBV27
CDR3 DNA: TGTGCCAGCAGTTTATGGCCCCCCCGGACCGGGGAGCTGTTTTTT
CDR3 protein: CASSLWPPRTGELFF

D gene: -
J gene: TRBJ1-3
clone size: few
V gene: TRBV4-1
CDR3 DNA: TGCGCCAGCAGCCAAGGTCCCGGCTCTGGAAACACCATATATTTT
CDR3 protein: CASSQGPGSGNTIYF

D gene: TRBD2
J gene: TRBJ2-1
clone size: -
V gene: TRBV7-7
CDR3 DNA: TGTGCCAGCAGCTTGGTGGCTGGAGCGGGGGGGCCGATTAGTGAGCAGTTCTTC
CDR3 protein: CASSLVAGAGGPISEQFF

D gene: -
J gene: TRBJ1-2
clone size: -
V gene: TRBV20-1
CDR3 DNA: TGCAGTGGGGGAGGGGGCTATGGCTACACCTTC
CDR3 protein: CSGGGGYGYTF

D gene: -
J gene: TRBJ2-3
clone size: few
V gene: TRBV6-1
CDR3 DNA: TGTGCCAGCAGTCCCTCTAGCGATACGCAGTATTTT
CDR3 protein: CASSPSSDTQYF

D gene: -
J gene: TRBJ2-5
clone size: -
V gene: TRBV14
CDR3 DNA: TGTGCCAGCAGCCCAGGTCCCTCCCAGTACTTC
CDR3 protein: CASSPGPSQYF

D gene: -
J gene: TRBJ1-1
clone size: -
V gene: TRBV29-1
CDR3 DNA: TGCAGCGTTGACAGGGGAGGCACTGAAGCTTTCTTT
CDR3 protein: CSVDRGGTEAFF

D gene: -
J gene: TRBJ2-3
clone size: -
V gene: TRBV5-1
CDR3 DNA: TGCGCCAGCAGCCGCCCAACAGGCACAGATACGCAGTATTTT
CDR3 protein: CASSRPTGTDTQYF

D gene: -
J gene: TRBJ1-2
clone size: few
V gene: TRBV5-1
CDR3 DNA: TGCGCCAGCAGCTTGGGCCAGGAGAACTATGGCTACACCTTC
CDR3 protein: CASSLGQENYGYTF

D gene: -
J gene: TRBJ2-5
clone size: many
V gene: TRBV5-4
CDR3 DNA: TGTGCCAGCAGCTCGGACGGCTTTGAGACCCAGTACTTC
CDR3 protein: CASSSDGFETQYF

D gene: TRBD1
J gene: TRBJ2-3
clone size: few
V gene: TRBV4-3
CDR3 DNA: TGCGCCAGCAGCCAAGGCAGGACAGGATACACAGATACGCAGTATTTT
CDR3 protein: CASSQGRTGYTDTQYF